The sequence of this T cell receptor (beta chain) was determined in a study of cytomegalovirus exposure and HLA in healthy donors. Germline V gene sequence: CDR1 SGHRS, CDR2 YFSETQ. The CDR3 totals 14 residues. V lost 4 bases and J lost 3, with 11 bases in between. The assay was immunoSEQ multiplex PCR, and TCRdb's table has in-frame clones only and misses some. This sample carries about 190,000 clones, about 80% of them seen once, and the ten largest clones take around 7%. Comment on this clone: Its antigen is not known.

General study findings and limits: The study listed 164 cytomegalovirus-associated TCR beta chains.

The V gene is TRBV5-1, the J gene TRBJ1-5, with a weak D call TRBD1 (6 bases). The source material was PBMCs. The sequence was collected from a man between 18 and 35 years old in good health and CMV-seropositive. The CDR3 DNA reads as TGCGCCAGCAGCGCACAGGGTCCCAATCAGCCCCAGCATTTT. It translates to CASSAQGPNQPQHF.